The 19 T cell receptor beta chains presented below share a single source sample, sequenced in a study of identical twins. One entry per CDR3 protein results from TCRdb running MiXCR on the 5' RACE reads. Among hundreds of thousands of distinct CDR3 sequences listed, 10% to 15% were seen once. The sample was also linked to a second study, of yellow fever vaccine responses in identical twins.

The sequencing input was PBMCs. Receptor source: a woman younger than 35 in good health.

This clonotype showed up many times. This chain links TRBV12-3 or TRBV12-4 with TRBJ2-2; TRBD1 aligns across 7 bases. Trimming at V came to 7 bases and at J to 1 base, leaving 6 bases not matched to a gene. The CDR3 loop spans 15 amino acids. The CDR3 DNA reads as TGTGCCAGCACAAAAGGGACAGAGAACACCGGGGAGCTGTTTTTT. Translation: CASTKGTENTGELFF.

This chain joins TRBV12-3 or TRBV12-4 and TRBJ2-2; D possibly corresponds to TRBD1 (5 bases). The CDR3 sequence is 15 residues long. V was trimmed by 5 bases and J by 4 bases, leaving 14 bases between them. As DNA, the CDR3 is TGTGCCAGCAGTGCCTCAGGGATGGTCACCGGGGAGCTGTTTTTT. It translates to CASSASGMVTGELFF.

The chain employs TRBV5-1 and TRBJ2-1; TRBD1 aligns across 8 bases. The CDR3 is 19 residues long. Germline loops: CDR1 SGHRS, CDR2 YFSETQ. Trimming at V came to 2 bases and at J to 0 bases, leaving 13 bases not matched to a gene. Here the CDR3 reads CASSLGQGTTKSSYNEQFF. CDR3 coding DNA: TGCGCCAGCAGCTTAGGACAGGGTACGACGAAAAGCTCCTACAATGAGCAGTTCTTC.

V and J are TRBV20-1 and TRBJ2-5; a weak D match, TRBD2 (6 bases). The CDR3 has 15 amino acids. V was shortened by 5 bases and J by 1 base, with 17 bases between the two germline ends. Germline loops: CDR1 DFQATT, CDR2 SNEGSKA (reference sequence). The DNA for the CDR3 is TGCAGTGCTCGACGGGACTCCACTCTCCAAGAGACCCAGTACTTC. Encoded protein: CSARRDSTLQETQYF.

V is TRBV5-4 and J is TRBJ2-3; TRBD2 matches 11 bases. The CDR3 is 19 residues long. CDR1 and CDR2 (germline): SGHNT, YYREEE (reference sequence). V shed 0 bases and J 1 base; nucleotides not matched to a gene: 10. The CDR3 sequence: CASSLGEIAGGPGTDTQYF. The CDR3, as DNA: TGTGCCAGCAGCTTGGGGGAGATAGCGGGGGGGCCGGGCACAGATACGCAGTATTTT.

This clonotype occurred many times. The genes are TRBV5-1 and TRBJ2-1, with TRBD2 matching 9 bases. Germline CDR1 SGHRS, CDR2 YFSETQ. V was pared by 4 bases and J by 5 bases, with 4 bases of the junction left unmatched. The CDR3 extends over 14 amino acids. The CDR3 nucleotides read TGCGCCAGCAGCGGGACTAGCTTCGACAATGAGCAGTTCTTC. Its protein is CASSGTSFDNEQFF. The whole variable domain, remainder taken from reference TRBV5-1 and TRBJ2-1, is KAGVTQTPRYLIKTRGQQVTLSCSPISGHRSVSWYQQTPGQGLQFLFEYFSETQRNKGNFPGRFSGRQFSNSRSEMNVSTLELGDSALYLCASSGTSFDNEQFFGPGTRLTVL.

This chain uses TRBV3-1 with TRBJ1-1; D is perhaps TRBD1 (5 bases). The ends were cut back, 4 bases at V and 1 base at J, with 7 bases in the middle. The CDR3 length is 13 residues. Germline loops: CDR1 LGHDT, CDR2 YNNKEL (reference sequence). CDR3 coding DNA: TGTGCCAGCAGCCGCAGGGCGAACACTGAAGCTTTCTTT. Translating gives CASSRRANTEAFF.

In its sample, this clonotype was seen a few times. This chain connects TRBV5-1 to TRBJ2-2; D might be TRBD1 (5 bases). V lost 0 bases, J lost 10 bases, and 10 bases lay in between. Germline CDR1 and CDR2: SGHRS and YFSETQ. The CDR3 spans 13 residues. CDR3 sequence (DNA): TGCGCCAGCAGCTTGGGACAGCGCCCGGAGCTGTTTTTT. Its protein product is CASSLGQRPELFF.

The chain is built from TRBV6-5 and TRBJ1-2; D uncertain. This CDR3 spans 17 amino acids. Germline V gene data show CDR1 as MNHEY and CDR2 as SVGAGI. V was shortened by 2 bases and J by 1 base, with 17 bases between the two germline ends. The CDR3 region is CASSYAQSDGYNYGYTF. CDR3 nucleotide sequence: TGTGCCAGCAGTTACGCTCAGTCGGACGGTTATAACTATGGCTACACCTTC.

This clonotype was found a few times. This sequence joins TRBV4-1 and TRBJ2-7, with D possibly TRBD2 on 5 matching bases. This CDR3 contains 14 residues. Per the germline V gene, CDR1 is MGHRA and CDR2 is YSYEKL. The V end was cut by 3 bases, the J end by 7 bases, with 16 bases between. The CDR3 DNA is TGCGCCAGCAGCCATGGTATCGGGATGGGGGAGCAGTACTTC. Translated: CASSHGIGMGEQYF.

The rearrangement joins TRBV19 to TRBJ2-1; the match to TRBD2 covers 11 bases. The CDR3 runs 18 residues. V shed 3 bases and J 3 bases; nucleotides not matched to a gene: 10. Germline assignment: CDR1 LNHDA and CDR2 SQIVND (reference sequence). The CDR3 coding sequence is TGTGCCAGTAGTATCTCACTAGCGGGAGTAGGAGACTACAATGAGCAGTTCTTC. This encodes CASSISLAGVGDYNEQFF.

There are many counts of this clonotype. The J gene is TRBJ1-1, the V gene TRBV5-1; no clear D gene. V lost 2 bases and J 4 bases, leaving 9 bases between the germline ends. The germline V gene encodes CDR1 SGHRS and CDR2 YFSETQ. The CDR3 totals 13 residues. The CDR3 region is CASSLYWGTEAFF. CDR3 coding DNA: TGCGCCAGCAGCTTATATTGGGGCACTGAAGCTTTCTTT.

This clonotype came up many times. The V call is TRBV10-3, the J call TRBJ1-2; D not resolved. Germline CDR1 is ENHRY and CDR2 is SYGVKD. The V end lost 3 bases, the J end lost 0 bases, and 8 bases lay between the germline ends. This CDR3 is built from 14 residues. This chain's CDR3 is CAISDSLANYGYTF. The CDR3 bases are TGTGCCATCAGTGACTCCTTGGCTAACTATGGCTACACCTTC.

This chain connects TRBV5-1 to TRBJ2-5; 8 positions agree with TRBD1. Per germline, CDR1 SGHRS and CDR2 YFSETQ. Germline trimming cut 4 bases from V and 9 bases from J; bases unmatched to any gene: 11. The CDR3 covers 14 residues. CDR3: CASSEGQGQASQYF. CDR3 nucleotide sequence: TGCGCCAGCAGCGAAGGACAGGGCCAGGCGTCCCAGTACTTC.

This chain connects TRBV27 to TRBJ2-2; 11 bases line up with TRBD2. The V and J ends lost 3 bases and 7 bases, in that order; junction bases with no gene match: 4. The CDR3 is 15 amino acids. Per germline, CDR1 MNHEY and CDR2 SMNVEV (reference sequence). The CDR3 region has the DNA TGTGCCAGCAGTTTTACTAGCGGGGGTCACGGGGAGCTGTTTTTT. Its translation: CASSFTSGGHGELFF.

This clonotype was counted between two and nine times. This chain joins TRBV5-1 and TRBJ2-3; possibly TRBD2 for D (5 bases). The length of the CDR3 is 13 residues. Per germline, CDR1 SGHRS and CDR2 YFSETQ. Trimming shortened V by 4 bases and J by 5 bases, and 11 bases separated the two germline ends. In nucleotides, the CDR3 is TGCGCCAGCAGCGTCCAAGGAGGAGATACGCAGTATTTT. This codes for CASSVQGGDTQYF.

This clonotype has at least ten counts. The rearrangement uses TRBV9 and TRBJ2-1; perhaps TRBD2 as D (5 bases). Germline V lookup: CDR1 SGDLS, CDR2 YYNGEE. V was cut by 0 bases and J by 4 bases, with 11 bases left in between. The CDR3 totals 15 residues. CDR3 nucleotide sequence: TGTGCCAGCAGCGTAGGGCTAGCTGAGTACAATGAGCAGTTCTTC. Translated: CASSVGLAEYNEQFF.

The chain carries TRBV7-6 and TRBJ1-4; no clear D gene. Trimming took 2 bases from V and 6 from J, leaving 4 bases between them. The CDR3 consists of 12 residues. Germline CDR1 SGHVS, CDR2 FNYEAQ. The CDR3 sequence is CASSLRDEKLFF. In DNA form, the CDR3 reads TGTGCCAGCAGCTTAAGGGATGAAAAACTGTTTTTT.

The chain combines TRBV4-2 with TRBJ2-5; D is uncertain. The CDR3 totals 14 residues. The germline V and J ends were trimmed by 1 base and 0 bases, with 6 bases remaining between them. CDR1 and CDR2 (germline): LGHNA, YNFKEQ. The DNA for the CDR3 is TGTGCCAGCAGCCAAGTGGCTAACCAAGAGACCCAGTACTTC. Its translation is CASSQVANQETQYF.